This TCR beta chain was documented in a study of T-cell reconstitution after alpha-beta-depleted transplantation in children. Looked up from germline, CDR1 is DFQATT and CDR2 is SNEGSKA (reference sequence). The V and J ends lost 2 bases and 4 bases respectively, with 17 bases between them. The CDR3 consists of 15 residues. This clonotype was counted only a few times. Unique molecular identifiers were incorporated into the prepared TCRbeta library. TCRdb reprocessed the PCR reads with MiXCR, giving one entry per CDR3 protein. The data contain roughly 490,000 distinct CDR3 sequences, around 10% of them seen just once; the ten biggest clones take up 12% to 15%.

The sequencing here drew on PBMCs, mostly from graft donor cells, taken 180 days after TCRalphabeta/CD19-depleted stem cell transplant. The TCR was taken from a female patient between 2 and 15 years old who had a stem cell transplant for aplastic anemia, so the T cells may come from the graft donor. The rearrangement links TRBV20-1 to TRBJ1-1; no definite D call. Written as DNA, the CDR3 is TGCAGTGCTAGATATAGCCCCGGACTTCCCACTGAAGCTTTCTTT. Protein: CSARYSPGLPTEAFF.